This T cell receptor (beta chain) was sequenced for a study of cytomegalovirus exposure and HLA in healthy donors. The study, taken as a whole, reports: Cytomegalovirus status was reportedly diagnosed by the classifier with high specificity and sensitivity. An analysis done earlier found most TCR beta V segments productive about 90% or about 30% of the time. After further analysis at a later stage, 15,000 to 20,000 TCR beta sequences were associated with HLA alleles at 0.05 false discovery rate. Later on, a genetic analysis was performed. It linked a missense variant in DCLRE1C with V- and J-gene trimming of TCR beta.

To note about this clone: Its antigen is not known.

The CDR3 is made up of 14 amino acids. The germline CDR1 and CDR2 sequences are SGHVS and FQNEAQ. Trimming stripped 3 bases from V and 3 bases from J, with 11 bases between. Amplification used 60 Vbeta primers and 13 Jbeta primers. Repertoires were generated with immunoSEQ multiplex PCR, while TCRdb's copy carries only in-frame clones and drops some. The table records fewer than 200,000 clones, 65% to 85% of them present only once. The receptor comes from a woman younger than 30 in good health and CMV-seronegative. This chain connects TRBV7-8 to TRBJ1-1, with a weak D call TRBD1 (6 bases). The sample comprised PBMCs. The CDR3, as DNA: TGTGCCAGCAGCTTGGGGGCTAGGTACACTGAAGCTTTCTTT. This translates into CASSLGARYTEAFF.